The TCR beta chain described here comes from a study of CD8+ T cells in alopecia areata. General study results and limits: Elevated clonality characterized lesional scalp relative to normal scalp, particularly in alopecia totalis/universalis. Besides other cells, scalp samples also yield sequences of resident alphabeta T cells from normal skin.

Researchers gathered lesional scalp punch biopsies and peripheral blood from patients with alopecia areata. PBMCs were stained for CD3, CD4 and CD8, and CD4+ and CD8+ T cells were sorted. This CDR3 spans 12 amino acids. V lost 4 bases and J lost 11; bases outside the gene matches: 5. Germline loops: CDR1 SGHDT, CDR2 YYEEEE. As the sequencing template, cDNA was produced by extracting RNA and reverse transcribing it. Clones were sequenced by immunoSEQ multiplex PCR, and TCRdb holds only the in-frame ones, with some missing. The table records tens of thousands of clones, just over 50% of them present only once. A word on this clone: Its antigen is currently unknown.

This TCR was sampled from a human donor with alopecia areata. This chain connects TRBV5-6 to TRBJ2-1; 8 positions agree with TRBD1. Sequences were obtained from NKG2D-high CD8+ T cells sorted from blood. The CDR3 DNA reads TGTGCCAGCAGCCCTGGACAGGGAAAGCAGTTCTTC. This encodes CASSPGQGKQFF.